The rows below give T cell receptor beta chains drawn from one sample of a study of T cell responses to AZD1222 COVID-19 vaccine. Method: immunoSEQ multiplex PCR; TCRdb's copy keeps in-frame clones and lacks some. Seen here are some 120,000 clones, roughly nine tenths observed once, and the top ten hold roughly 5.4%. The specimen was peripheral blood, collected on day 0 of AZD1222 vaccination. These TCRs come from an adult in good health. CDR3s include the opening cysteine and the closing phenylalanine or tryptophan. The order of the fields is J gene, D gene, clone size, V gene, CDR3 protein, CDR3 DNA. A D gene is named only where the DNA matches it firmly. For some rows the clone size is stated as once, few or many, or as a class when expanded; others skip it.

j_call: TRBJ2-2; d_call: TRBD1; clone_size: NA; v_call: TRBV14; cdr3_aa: CASSHWTGNPTGELFF; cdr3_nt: TGTGCCAGCAGCCACTGGACAGGGAATCCCACCGGGGAGCTGTTTTTT
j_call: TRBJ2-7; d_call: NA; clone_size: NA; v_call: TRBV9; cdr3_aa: CASSVGAFNEQYF; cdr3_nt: TGTGCCAGCAGCGTAGGGGCTTTCAACGAGCAGTACTTC
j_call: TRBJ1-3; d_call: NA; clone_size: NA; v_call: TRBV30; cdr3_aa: CAWSGVWGPGYF; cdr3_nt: TGTGCCTGGAGTGGGGTTTGGGGGCCGGGATATTTT
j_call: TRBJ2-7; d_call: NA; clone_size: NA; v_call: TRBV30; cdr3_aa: CAWSPGTSYEQYF; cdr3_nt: TGTGCCTGGAGTCCAGGGACCTCCTACGAGCAGTACTTC
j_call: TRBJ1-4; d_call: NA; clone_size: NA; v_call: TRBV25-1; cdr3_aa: CASRGVGNEKLFF; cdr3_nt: TGTGCCAGCAGGGGGGTTGGTAATGAAAAACTGTTTTTT
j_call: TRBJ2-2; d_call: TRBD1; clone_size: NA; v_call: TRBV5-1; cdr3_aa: CASTHRGMGTGELFF; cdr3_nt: TGCGCCAGCACACACAGGGGCATGGGCACCGGGGAGCTGTTTTTT
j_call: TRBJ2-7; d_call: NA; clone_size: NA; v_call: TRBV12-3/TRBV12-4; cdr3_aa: CASSGQGGYEQYF; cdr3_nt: TGTGCCAGCAGTGGCCAAGGGGGCTACGAGCAGTACTTC
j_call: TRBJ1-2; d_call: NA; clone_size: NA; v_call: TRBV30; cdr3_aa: CAWTEQRSYGYTF; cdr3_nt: TGTGCCTGGACCGAACAGAGGAGCTATGGCTACACCTTC
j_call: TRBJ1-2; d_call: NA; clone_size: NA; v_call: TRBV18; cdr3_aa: CASSPGGANYGYTF; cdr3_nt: TGTGCCAGCTCACCCGGCGGTGCTAACTATGGCTACACCTTC
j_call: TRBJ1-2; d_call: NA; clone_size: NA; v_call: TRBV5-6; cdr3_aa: CASTTGFLGYTF; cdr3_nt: TGTGCCAGCACCACAGGATTCTTGGGCTACACCTTC
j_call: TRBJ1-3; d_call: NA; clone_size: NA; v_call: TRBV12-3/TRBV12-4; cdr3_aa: CASSLVAGNTIYF; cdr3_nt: TGTGCCAGCAGTTTGGTTGCTGGAAACACCATATATTTT
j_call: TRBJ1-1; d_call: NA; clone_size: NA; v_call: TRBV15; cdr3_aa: CATSRSRTDEAFF; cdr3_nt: TGTGCCACCAGCAGATCACGGACAGACGAAGCTTTCTTT
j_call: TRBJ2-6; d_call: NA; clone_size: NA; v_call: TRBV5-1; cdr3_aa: CASSLLGDPTFSGANVLTF; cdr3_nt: TGCGCCAGCAGCTTGTTGGGGGACCCAACCTTCTCTGGGGCCAACGTCCTGACTTTC
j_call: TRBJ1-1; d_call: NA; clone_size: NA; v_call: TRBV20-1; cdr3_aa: CSAPSFTEAFF; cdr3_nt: TGCAGTGCCCCATCGTTCACTGAAGCTTTCTTT
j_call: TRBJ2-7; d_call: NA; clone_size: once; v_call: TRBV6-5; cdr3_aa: CASTPPTGPEQYF; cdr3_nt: TGTGCCAGCACCCCTCCGACAGGACCCGAGCAGTACTTC
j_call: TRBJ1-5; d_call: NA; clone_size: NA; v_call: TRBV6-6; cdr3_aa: CASSYGGAQPNQPQHF; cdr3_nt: TGTGCCAGCAGTTACGGCGGGGCCCAACCCAATCAGCCCCAGCATTTT
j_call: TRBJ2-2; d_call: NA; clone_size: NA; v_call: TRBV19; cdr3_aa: CASSIVQGTNTGELFF; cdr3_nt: TGTGCCAGTAGTATTGTGCAGGGTACGAACACCGGGGAGCTGTTTTTT
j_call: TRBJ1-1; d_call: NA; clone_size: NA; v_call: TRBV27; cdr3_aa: CASSLVTDSEAFF; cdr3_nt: TGTGCCAGCAGTTTAGTTACTGACTCTGAAGCTTTCTTT
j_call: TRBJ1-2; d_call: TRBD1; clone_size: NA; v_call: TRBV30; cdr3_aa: CAWSGSGGSYGYTF; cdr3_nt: TGTGCCTGGAGTGGCTCAGGGGGCAGCTATGGCTACACCTTC
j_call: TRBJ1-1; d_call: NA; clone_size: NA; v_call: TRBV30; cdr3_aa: CAWSVLGTTEAFF; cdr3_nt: TGTGCCTGGAGTGTCCTCGGGACAACCGAAGCTTTCTTT
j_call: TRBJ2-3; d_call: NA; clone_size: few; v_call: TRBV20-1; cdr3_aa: CSASPLGVDDTQYF; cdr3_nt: TGCAGTGCTAGTCCCCTCGGGGTAGACGATACGCAGTATTTT
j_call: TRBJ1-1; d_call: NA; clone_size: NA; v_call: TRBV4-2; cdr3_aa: CASSQAGRVEAFF; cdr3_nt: TGTGCCAGCAGCCAAGCCGGGAGGGTTGAAGCTTTCTTT
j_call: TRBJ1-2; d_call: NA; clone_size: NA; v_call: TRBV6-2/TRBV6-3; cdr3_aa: CASSYSSGVGGYTF; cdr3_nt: TGTGCCAGCAGTTACTCGTCAGGGGTTGGAGGCTACACCTTC
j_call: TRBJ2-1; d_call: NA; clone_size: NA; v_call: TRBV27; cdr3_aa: CASSLTRDGNEQFF; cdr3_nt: TGTGCCAGCAGCCTTACTAGGGACGGCAATGAGCAGTTCTTC
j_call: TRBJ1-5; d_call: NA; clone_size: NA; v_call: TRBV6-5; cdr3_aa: CASSYSKGLGQPQHF; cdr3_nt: TGTGCCAGCAGTTACTCCAAAGGTTTAGGTCAGCCCCAGCATTTT
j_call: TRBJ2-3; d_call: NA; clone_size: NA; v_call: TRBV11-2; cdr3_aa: CASSLDSISDTQYF; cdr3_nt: TGTGCCAGCAGCTTAGATTCTATCTCAGATACGCAGTATTTT
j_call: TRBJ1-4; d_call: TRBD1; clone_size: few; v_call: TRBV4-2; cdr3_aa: CASRRSGGGEKLFF; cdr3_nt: TGTGCCAGCAGACGGTCAGGGGGCGGTGAAAAACTGTTTTTT
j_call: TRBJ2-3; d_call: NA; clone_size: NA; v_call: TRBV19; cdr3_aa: CASSRLGLGGNPDTQYF; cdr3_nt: TGTGCCAGTAGTCGGCTGGGATTAGGTGGGAACCCAGATACGCAGTATTTT
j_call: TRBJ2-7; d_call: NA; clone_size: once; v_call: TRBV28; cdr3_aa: CASSSSGRAYEQYF; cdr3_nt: TGTGCCAGCAGTTCCTCCGGGCGGGCGTACGAGCAGTACTTC
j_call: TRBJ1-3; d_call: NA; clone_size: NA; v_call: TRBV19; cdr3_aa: CASSIRQGHLPRSGNTIYF; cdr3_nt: TGTGCCAGTAGTATTCGGCAGGGTCATCTCCCGCGCTCTGGAAACACCATATATTTT
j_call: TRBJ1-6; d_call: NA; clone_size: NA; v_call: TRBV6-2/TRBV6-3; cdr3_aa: CASSTRKNSPLHF; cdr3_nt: TGTGCCAGCAGTACCAGAAAGAATTCACCCCTCCACTTT
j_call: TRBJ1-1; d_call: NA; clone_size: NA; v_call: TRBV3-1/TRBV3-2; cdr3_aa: CASSLRQATEAFF; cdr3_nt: TGTGCCAGCAGCTTGAGACAGGCTACTGAAGCTTTCTTT
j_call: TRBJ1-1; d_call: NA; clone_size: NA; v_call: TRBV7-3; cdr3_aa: CASSLPPAGNAFF; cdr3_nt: TGTGCCAGCAGCTTACCCCCCGCAGGAAACGCTTTCTTT
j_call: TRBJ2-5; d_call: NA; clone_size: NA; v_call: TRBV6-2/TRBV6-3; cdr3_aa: CASSYGEVTQYF; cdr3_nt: TGTGCCAGCAGTTACGGGGAGGTGACCCAGTACTTC
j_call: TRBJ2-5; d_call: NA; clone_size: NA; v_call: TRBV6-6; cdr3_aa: CASSLGRGETQYF; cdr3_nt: TGTGCCAGCAGTCTTGGAAGGGGAGAGACCCAGTACTTC